This T cell receptor beta chain was recorded in a study of stem cell transplantation in POMP-related autoinflammatory disease (dated by TCRdb to 2020 to 2022). General notes on the study: According to the study's hypothesis, the TRB repertoire gets skewed because defective thymoproteasomes impair MHC class I-dependent CD8+ T-cell differentiation and positive selection. Before transplant, patients showed CD4+ naive T-cell skewing, low CD8+ T-cell proportions, and reduced T-cell cytokine secretion. To find out how POMP deficiency affects T-cell receptor beta repertoire diversity and CDR3 characteristics, high-throughput TRB sequencing was used.

The time point label on this specimen signifies: before hematopoietic stem cell transplant. PRAID was marked by prominent immunodeficiency together with autoinflammation. Before TRB sequencing, T-cell subsets (conventional T cells, CD8+ T cells, regulatory T cells, T follicular helper cells) were sorted. Results and caveats for the whole study, not just this receptor: Across all analyzed T-cell subsets, PRAID patients showed a trend toward higher clonality and lower TRB diversity. A restricted number of unique TRB V-J gene pairings was observed in PRAID patients. In PRAID patients, the trend toward increased clonality and lower diversity reached statistical significance only for regulatory T cells.

Trimming at the junction amounts to 1 base on V and 0 bases on J, and the germline ends lie 6 bases apart. CDR1 and CDR2 were assigned from the germline V gene as SNHLY and FYNNEI. The cysteine opens and the phenylalanine closes a CDR3 of 14 amino acids. Just CDR3 DNA is preserved here, 42 bases in frame from base 1. Library preparation was by the immunoSEQ multiplex PCR assay. The authors' pipeline ran thus. Repertoire diversity was quantified with Shannon entropy, accounting for clonal size distribution. The Gini-Simpson index (Simpson_1-D) served as the measure of how unequally clonotypes were distributed. In TCRdb, the immuneACCESS table is reduced to in-frame sequences with V and J assigned. These tables do not hold every clone; where another copy was compared, an unresolved V gene accounts for under half, and the others remain unexplained. V, J and clone size are those of that table, while D and trimming were read from the DNA. A total of some 33,000 clones appear in this sample, around 88% of them only once. About 0.72% of the sample is in the top ten clones.

Regarding this clone: Its cognate antigen has yet to be identified. No base quality information exists; no much larger clone differs at one position.

The sequence came from a human donor with POMP-related autoinflammation and immune dysregulation (PRAID). Sequencing used CD4+ T cells from PBMCs, obtained before stem cell transplantation. The chain was built from TRBV2 and TRBJ1-1; no D segment can be confidently identified. The DNA reads TGTGCCAGCAGTGAAGGGACCCTGAACACTGAAGCTTTCTTT. The resulting protein is CASSEGTLNTEAFF.